What follows is one T cell receptor beta chain and its context. Its antigen is unidentified. Specified time point: blood 4 weeks post-SBRT, at nephrectomy. Treatment here: 15 Gy SBRT to primary tumor, nephrectomy 4 weeks later. Serial blood draws occurred at baseline and 2 and 4 weeks post-SBRT. These data are taken from a study of radiation and T cells in renal cell carcinoma. The V gene's germline CDR1 is SNHLY and CDR2 FYNNEI. V gave up 5 bases and J gave up 2 bases, with 24 bases separating them. CDR3 length: 18 amino acids. Sequenced by immunoSEQ multiplex PCR; TCRdb stores in-frame clones only, minus some. Of tens of thousands of clones listed, 80% to 90% are singletons. Study-wide results and limits: Without pretreatment biopsies, baseline tumor clonotype presence was undetermined. In blood, top tumor clones expanded by 2 weeks, shrinking by 4.

This clonotype was sampled from a woman in her seventies with renal cell carcinoma. The rearrangement links TRBV2 to TRBJ1-2, with D possibly matching TRBD1 (6 bases). Sequences were derived from blood, sampled from a patient whose treatment included radiotherapy and nephrectomy. In DNA, the CDR3 is TGTGCCAGCAGTCGCCCTGAGGGGGGAGCGCATCTGAACTATGGCTACACCTTC. Translated: CASSRPEGGAHLNYGYTF.